Presented here are 6 T cell receptor beta chains from one specimen sequenced in a study of blood T cell repertoires in COVID-19. The assay was immunoSEQ multiplex PCR, and TCRdb's table has in-frame clones only and misses some. The sample consists of 300,000 to 350,000 clones, approximately 90% of them appearing once. The specimen sequenced was peripheral blood. The receptors stem from a woman in her thirties with COVID-19, enrolled during active disease.

The chain employs TRBV11-1 and TRBJ1-1; 8 bases are shared with TRBD1. Germline V gene data show CDR1 as SGHAT and CDR2 as FQDESV (reference sequence). The CDR3 consists of 15 residues. With 5 bases clipped from V and 2 bases from J, the junction kept 7 bases outside the gene matches. CDR3: CASSPYRGSNTEAFF. The CDR3 nucleotides read TGTGCCAGCAGCCCGTACAGGGGGTCTAACACTGAAGCTTTCTTT.

The J gene is TRBJ2-3, the V gene TRBV3-1 (or the pseudogene TRBV3-2); possible D gene TRBD2, 6 bases. Germline lookup yields CDR1 LGHDT and CDR2 YNNKEL (reference sequence). The germline V and J ends were trimmed by 4 bases and 6 bases, with 14 bases remaining between them. The CDR3 totals 14 residues. The CDR3 bases are TGTGCCAGCAGCCCTAGACGGCGGGGCGATACGCAGTATTTT. Protein: CASSPRRRGDTQYF.

J is TRBJ1-1 and V is TRBV27; 8 positions match TRBD1. Germline CDR1 is MNHEY and CDR2 is SMNVEV (reference sequence). The CDR3 consists of 15 residues. Trimming at V came to 5 bases and at J to 6 bases, leaving 11 bases not matched to a gene. The CDR3: CASSPTTGAPAEAFF. The DNA of the CDR3 is TGTGCCAGCAGTCCGACGACAGGGGCGCCGGCTGAAGCTTTCTTT.

This sequence joins TRBV7-9 and TRBJ2-7; 7 nucleotides agree with TRBD1. This CDR3 spans 17 amino acids. CDR1 and CDR2 from the germline V gene are SEHNR and FQNEAQ (reference sequence). With V trimmed by 4 bases and J by 3 bases, 15 bases remained unmatched. CDR3 sequence: CASSSSRLTGHHYEQYF. CDR3 sequence (DNA): TGTGCCAGCAGCTCGAGCAGGTTGACAGGGCATCACTACGAGCAGTACTTC. The whole variable domain, remainder taken from reference TRBV7-9 and TRBJ2-7, is DTGVSQNPRHKITKRGQNVTFRCDPISEHNRLYWYRQTLGQGPEFLTYFQNEAQLEKSRLLSDRFSAERPKGSFSTLEIQRTEQGDSAMYLCASSSSRLTGHHYEQYFGPGTRLTVT.

The chain recombines TRBV27 with TRBJ1-2, with D possibly TRBD1 on 5 matching bases. Between the trimmed V and J ends, which lost 4 bases and 4 bases, there was a span of 7 bases. This CDR3 has 12 amino acids. Germline V gives CDR1 MNHEY, CDR2 SMNVEV (reference sequence). The CDR3 bases are TGTGCCAGCAGTTACGGGGGCTATGGCTACACCTTC. Its translation: CASSYGGYGYTF.

CDR3: CASSLGAAGASSGANVLTF. The CDR3 region has the DNA TGCGCCAGCAGCTTGGGAGCGGCAGGGGCGAGCTCTGGGGCCAACGTCCTGACTTTC. The chain is built from TRBV5-1 and TRBJ2-6; possible D gene TRBD1, 6 bases. Trimming left V 0 bases short and J 0 bases short, with 16 bases between. Germline CDR1 SGHRS, CDR2 YFSETQ. This CDR3 has 19 residues.